This TCR beta chain was identified in a study of control samples from healthy donors and cancer patients. Clones were sequenced by immunoSEQ multiplex PCR, and TCRdb holds only the in-frame ones, with some missing. The table records 45,000 to 55,000 clones, 85% to 95% of them present only once. Germline V gene data show CDR1 as SEHNR and CDR2 as FQNEAQ (reference sequence). Trimming stripped 6 bases from V and 2 bases from J, with 11 bases between. The CDR3 has 14 amino acids. Source material: blood. This chain joins TRBV7-9 and TRBJ1-5; D is perhaps TRBD1 (6 bases). The source of this sequence is a man younger than 45 in good health. Here the CDR3 DNA reads TGTGCCAGCAGTTCGGCAGGGGGCAATCAGCCCCAGCATTTT. Amino acids: CASSSAGGNQPQHF.